This is a list of T cell receptor beta chains from one sample in a study of blood T cells in healthy people across ages. Each CDR3 protein gets one entry after TCRdb re-called the 5' RACE reads with MiXCR. In the table there are roughly 1,800,000 distinct CDR3 sequences, around half of which are singletons. The sample consisted of blood. The receptor source for this set is a woman in her thirties or forties in good health. CDR3s include the opening cysteine and the closing phenylalanine or tryptophan. The D gene is left open where the match is weak.

15	-	TRBV6-6	CASSFRHPYQETQYF
14	-	TRBV7-8	CASSSPTRSYEQYF
15	TRBD1	TRBV14	CASSRTGRSYNEQFF
14	-	TRBV7-2	CASSGRGLNQPQHF
17	-	TRBV28	CASSDFPIGVVHEKLFF
17	-	TRBV12-3/TRBV12-4	CASSLRSGSQVNTEAFF
12	-	TRBV28	CASSRGTREQYF
21	TRBD1	TRBV28	CASTSGTGDSSWSRGANVLTF
17	-	TRBV4-1	CASSFTLDRDTLEGYTF
13	-	TRBV20-1	CSASEVGIYGYTF
13	TRBD1	TRBV12-3/TRBV12-4	CASSRTGVGTQYF
12	-	TRBV29-1	CSVSQGPGELFF
15	-	TRBV4-1	CASSQWQVIHGELFF
17	TRBD2	TRBV7-2	CASSFGLAGGGRETQYF
18	TRBD1	TRBV7-2	CASSLKRWDSSSSYEQYF
16	-	TRBV6-2/TRBV6-3	CASSPDGGFLGTEAFF
14	-	TRBV2	CASSTTGLGQPQHF
15	TRBD1	TRBV6-4	CASRGGTGDTGELFF
16	-	TRBV24-1	CATSDLGGAAVDTQYF
17	TRBD2	TRBV27	CASSSLWRGGSYNEQFF
15	-	TRBV4-2	CASSQEWGSTDTQYF
13	-	TRBV29-1	CSVESNGSNEQFF
13	-	TRBV29-1	CSVSGTPSYEQYF
15	-	TRBV11-2	CASSLDGAATDTQYF
15	-	TRBV7-6	CAGSLEAPGSDTQYF
14	-	TRBV20-1	CSALGDTSYNEQFF
17	TRBD2	TRBV4-2	CASSQEAGGANTGELFF
16	TRBD1	TRBV20-1	CSAPQLGTGSTDTQYF
14	-	TRBV12-3/TRBV12-4	CASSSRGTQETQYF
15	-	TRBV9	CASSVGSGRDTEAFF
14	-	TRBV7-9	CASSSEGRRPPLHF
14	TRBD1	TRBV20-1	CSAGDRGPAQPQHF
17	-	TRBV27	CTSSLWGRTRPGGEQFF
15	-	TRBV28	CATIPRDTYQETQYF
16	TRBD1	TRBV7-9	CASSPGQGTTKNIQYF
16	-	TRBV6-2/TRBV6-3	CASSYSITTANTEAFF
11	-	TRBV28	CASSFFSPLHF
13	-	TRBV6-5	CASRISRYTEAFF
15	-	TRBV11-2	CASSLDSTSWETQYF
19	TRBD2	TRBV12-3/TRBV12-4	CASSTPSGGDNSGANVLTF
17	-	TRBV7-3	CASSIRRGAGGTDTQYF
13	-	TRBV12-3/TRBV12-4	CASSLNWESEQYF
17	-	TRBV5-1	CASSLYGGAAGTDTQYF
18	-	TRBV4-1	CASSQDFWKRSYSDEQYF
15	-	TRBV24-1	CATSDRPAITDTQYF